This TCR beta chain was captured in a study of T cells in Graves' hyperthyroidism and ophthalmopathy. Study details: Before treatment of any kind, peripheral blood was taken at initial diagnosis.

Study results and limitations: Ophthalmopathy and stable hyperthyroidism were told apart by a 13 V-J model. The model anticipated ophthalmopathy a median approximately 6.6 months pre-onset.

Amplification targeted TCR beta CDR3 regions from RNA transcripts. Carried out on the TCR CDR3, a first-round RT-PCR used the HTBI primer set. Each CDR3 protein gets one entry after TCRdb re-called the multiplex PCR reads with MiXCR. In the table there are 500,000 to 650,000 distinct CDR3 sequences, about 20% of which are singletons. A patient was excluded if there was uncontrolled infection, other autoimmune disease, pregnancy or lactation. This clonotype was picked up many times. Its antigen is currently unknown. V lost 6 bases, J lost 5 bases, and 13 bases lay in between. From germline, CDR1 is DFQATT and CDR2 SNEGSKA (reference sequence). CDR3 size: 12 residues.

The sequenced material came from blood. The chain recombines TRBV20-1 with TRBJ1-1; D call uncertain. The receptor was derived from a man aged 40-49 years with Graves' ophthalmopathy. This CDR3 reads CSARPGGTEAFF. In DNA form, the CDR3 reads TGCAGTGCCCGACCCGGTGGAACTGAAGCTTTCTTT.